This T cell receptor beta chain was captured by sequencing in a study of T cell responses to AZD1222 COVID-19 vaccine. Notes on the study in general: With dominance at 160-218 and 743-854, vaccine-associated CD4 TCRs spanned spike.

CDR3 size: 14 residues. Trimming removed 2 bases from V and 6 bases from J, with 12 bases in between. Germline lookup yields CDR1 MGHRA and CDR2 YSYEKL. Libraries were prepared by immunoSEQ multiplex PCR; TCRdb keeps only in-frame clonotypes and omits some of them. The repertoire holds about 100,000 clones, with roughly 89% as singletons. Points on this clone: Its antigen is not known.

The source material was peripheral blood, sampled on day 0 of AZD1222 vaccination. The sequence derives from an adult in good health. The chain recombines TRBV4-1 with TRBJ2-3; possibly TRBD1 or TRBD2 for D (5 bases each). CDR3 coding DNA: TGCGCCAGCAGCCAAACCGGGACCGCGGATACGCAGTATTTT. It translates to CASSQTGTADTQYF.